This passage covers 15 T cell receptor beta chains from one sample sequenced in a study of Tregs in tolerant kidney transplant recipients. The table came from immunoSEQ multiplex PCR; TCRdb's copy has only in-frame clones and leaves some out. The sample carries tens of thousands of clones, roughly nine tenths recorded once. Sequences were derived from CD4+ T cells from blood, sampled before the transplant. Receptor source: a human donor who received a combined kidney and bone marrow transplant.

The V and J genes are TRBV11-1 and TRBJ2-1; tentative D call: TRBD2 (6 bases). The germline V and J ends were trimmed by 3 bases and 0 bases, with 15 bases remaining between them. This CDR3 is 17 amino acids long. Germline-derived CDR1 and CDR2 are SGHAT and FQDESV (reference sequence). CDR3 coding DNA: TGTGCCAGCAGCTTCGGGCGGGACGGCAGCTCCTACAATGAGCAGTTCTTC. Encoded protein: CASSFGRDGSSYNEQFF.

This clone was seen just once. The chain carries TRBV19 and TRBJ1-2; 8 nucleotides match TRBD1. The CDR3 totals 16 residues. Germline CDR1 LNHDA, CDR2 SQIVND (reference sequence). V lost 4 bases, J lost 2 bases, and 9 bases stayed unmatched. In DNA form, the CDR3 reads TGTGCCAGTAGTACGGACAGGGTGACGAAGAACTATGGCTACACCTTC. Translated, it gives CASSTDRVTKNYGYTF.

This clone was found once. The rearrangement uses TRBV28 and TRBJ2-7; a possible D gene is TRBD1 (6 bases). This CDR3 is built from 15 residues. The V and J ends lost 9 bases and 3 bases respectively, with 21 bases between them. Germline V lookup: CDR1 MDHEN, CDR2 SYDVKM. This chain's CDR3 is CASTGTPVQFYEQYF. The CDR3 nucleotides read TGTGCCAGTACCGGGACACCGGTGCAGTTCTACGAGCAGTACTTC.

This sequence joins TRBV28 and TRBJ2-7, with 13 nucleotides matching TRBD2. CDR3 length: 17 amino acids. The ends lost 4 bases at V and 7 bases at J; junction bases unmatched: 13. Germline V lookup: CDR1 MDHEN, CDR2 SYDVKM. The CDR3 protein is CASSSDSGLAGSGEQYF. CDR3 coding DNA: TGTGCCAGCAGTTCAGACTCGGGACTAGCGGGATCCGGTGAGCAGTACTTC.

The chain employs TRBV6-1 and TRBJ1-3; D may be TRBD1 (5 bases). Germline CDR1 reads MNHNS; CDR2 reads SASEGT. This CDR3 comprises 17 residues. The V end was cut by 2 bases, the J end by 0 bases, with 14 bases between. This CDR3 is CASSELGQGSSGNTIYF. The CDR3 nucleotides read TGTGCCAGCAGTGAACTGGGGCAGGGCTCCTCTGGAAACACCATATATTTT.

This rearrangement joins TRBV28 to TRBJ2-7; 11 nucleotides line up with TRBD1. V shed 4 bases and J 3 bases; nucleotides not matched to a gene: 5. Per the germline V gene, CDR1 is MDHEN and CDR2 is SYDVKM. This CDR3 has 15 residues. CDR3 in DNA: TGTGCCAGCAGTTCCTGGACAGGGGGCAACTACGAGCAGTACTTC. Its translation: CASSSWTGGNYEQYF. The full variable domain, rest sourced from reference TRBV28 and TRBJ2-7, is DVKVTQSSRYLVKRTGEKVFLECVQDMDHENMFWYRQDPGLGLRLIYFSYDVKMKEKGDIPEGYSVSREKKERFSLILESASTNQTSMYLCASSSWTGGNYEQYFGPGTRLTVT.

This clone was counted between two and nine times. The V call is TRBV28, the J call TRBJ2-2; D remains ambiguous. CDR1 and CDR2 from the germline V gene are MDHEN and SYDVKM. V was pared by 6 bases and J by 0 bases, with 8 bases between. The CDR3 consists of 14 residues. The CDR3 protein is CASRPDTNTGELFF. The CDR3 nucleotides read TGTGCCAGCAGACCAGATACGAACACCGGGGAGCTGTTTTTT.

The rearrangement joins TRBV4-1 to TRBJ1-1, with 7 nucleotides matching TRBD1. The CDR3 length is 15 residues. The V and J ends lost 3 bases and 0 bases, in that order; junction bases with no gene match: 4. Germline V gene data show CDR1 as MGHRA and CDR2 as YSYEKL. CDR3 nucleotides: TGCGCCAGCAGCCAGGGACAGAGCATGAACACTGAAGCTTTCTTT. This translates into CASSQGQSMNTEAFF.

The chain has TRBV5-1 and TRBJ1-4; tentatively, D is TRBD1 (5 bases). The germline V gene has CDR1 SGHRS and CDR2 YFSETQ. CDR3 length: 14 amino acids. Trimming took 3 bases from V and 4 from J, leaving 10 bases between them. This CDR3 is CASSYGGGNEKLFF. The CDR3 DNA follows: TGCGCCAGCAGCTACGGGGGGGGTAATGAAAAACTGTTTTTT.

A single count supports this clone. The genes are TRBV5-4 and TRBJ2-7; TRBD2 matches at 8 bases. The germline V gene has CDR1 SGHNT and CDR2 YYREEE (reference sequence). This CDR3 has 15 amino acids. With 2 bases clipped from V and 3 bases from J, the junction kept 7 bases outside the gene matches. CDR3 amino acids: CASSFSGGGYYEQYF. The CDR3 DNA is TGTGCCAGCAGCTTTTCCGGGGGGGGATACTACGAGCAGTACTTC.

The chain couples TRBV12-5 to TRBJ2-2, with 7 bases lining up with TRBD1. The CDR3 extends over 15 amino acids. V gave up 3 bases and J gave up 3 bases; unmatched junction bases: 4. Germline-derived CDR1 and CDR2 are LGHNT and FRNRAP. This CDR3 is CASGLQGSYTGELFF. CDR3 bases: TGTGCTAGTGGTTTACAGGGGAGTTACACCGGGGAGCTGTTTTTT.

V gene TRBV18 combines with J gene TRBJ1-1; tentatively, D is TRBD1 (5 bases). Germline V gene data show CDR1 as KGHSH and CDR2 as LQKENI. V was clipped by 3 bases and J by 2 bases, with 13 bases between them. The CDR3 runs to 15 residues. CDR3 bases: TGTGCCAGCTCACCCTCCGAGACAGCTAACACTGAAGCTTTCTTT. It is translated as CASSPSETANTEAFF.

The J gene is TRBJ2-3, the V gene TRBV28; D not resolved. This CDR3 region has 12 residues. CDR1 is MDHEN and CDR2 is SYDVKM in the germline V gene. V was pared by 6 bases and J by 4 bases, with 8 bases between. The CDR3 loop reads CASSPGSDTQYF. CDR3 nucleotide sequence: TGTGCCAGCAGCCCCGGGTCAGATACGCAGTATTTT.

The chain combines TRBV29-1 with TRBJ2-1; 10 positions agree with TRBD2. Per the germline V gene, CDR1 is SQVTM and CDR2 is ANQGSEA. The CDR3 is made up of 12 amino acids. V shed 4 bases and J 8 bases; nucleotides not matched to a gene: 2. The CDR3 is CSVASGSDEQFF. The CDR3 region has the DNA TGCAGCGTTGCTAGCGGGAGCGATGAGCAGTTCTTC.

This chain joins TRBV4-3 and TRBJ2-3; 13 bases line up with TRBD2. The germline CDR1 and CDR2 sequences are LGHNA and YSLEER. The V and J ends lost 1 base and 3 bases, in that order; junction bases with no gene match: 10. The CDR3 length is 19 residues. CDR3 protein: CASSQVGGRLAGGTDTQYF. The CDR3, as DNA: TGCGCCAGCAGCCAAGTTGGGGGTAGACTAGCGGGAGGAACAGATACGCAGTATTTT.